What follows are 15 T cell receptor beta chains derived from one specimen sequenced in a study of T cell responses to AZD1222 COVID-19 vaccine. Produced via immunoSEQ multiplex PCR; TCRdb's table is partial and in-frame only. The sample consists of 110,000 or so clones, about 81% of them appearing once. Material: peripheral blood, obtained on day 0 of AZD1222 vaccination. All receptors come from an adult in good health.

The rearrangement links TRBV10-3 to TRBJ1-4; D gene unclear. With 2 bases removed from V and 7 bases from J, the gap between germline ends came to 14 bases. The germline gives CDR1 ENHRY, CDR2 SYGVKD. CDR3 size: 15 residues. DNA of the CDR3: TGTGCCATCAGTGAGAGGAAGGACCTCGGTGAAAAACTGTTTTTT. Its translation: CAISERKDLGEKLFF.

This clone was counted only a few times. The chain couples TRBV27 to TRBJ1-5; the match to TRBD1 covers 8 bases. Germline V lookup: CDR1 MNHEY, CDR2 SMNVEV (reference sequence). The CDR3 contains 15 residues. After removal of 9 bases from V and 9 bases from J, the junction contained 16 bases not matched to a gene. This chain's CDR3 is CASWAGGMRGSPQHF. The CDR3 DNA is TGTGCCAGTTGGGCAGGGGGCATGCGGGGATCGCCCCAGCATTTT.

In this sample, this clone turned up once. V gene TRBV7-9 combines with J gene TRBJ2-3, with a tentative D call TRBD2 (6 bases). Germline CDR1 SEHNR, CDR2 FQNEAQ (reference sequence). The CDR3 spans 16 residues. The V gene lost 5 bases and the J gene lost 3 bases, with 18 bases spanning the gap. The CDR3 DNA sequence: TGTGCCAGCAGCATTAAGGTTGTAGCGGAGACAGATACGCAGTATTTT. This gives the protein CASSIKVVAETDTQYF.

V usage is TRBV3-1 (or the pseudogene TRBV3-2) and J usage is TRBJ1-3; D gene ambiguous. The CDR3 loop spans 15 amino acids. The V gene lost 7 bases and the J gene lost 4 bases, with 17 bases spanning the gap. The germline CDR1 and CDR2 sequences are LGHDT and YNNKEL (reference sequence). The chain's CDR3 is CASTSTGSWGNTIYF. For the CDR3, the DNA is TGTGCCAGCACCTCGACGGGGAGTTGGGGAAACACCATATATTTT.

The chain is built from TRBV10-3 and TRBJ1-2; 9 nucleotides match TRBD1. J gave up 6 bases and V 8 bases, and 7 bases lay outside the gene matches. The CDR3 length is 13 residues. CDR1 and CDR2 from the germline V gene are ENHRY and SYGVKD. DNA of the CDR3: TGTGCCATCGGGACAGGGTTGGAAGATGGCTACACCTTC. The encoded protein is CAIGTGLEDGYTF.

This sequence joins TRBV12-3 or TRBV12-4 and TRBJ1-2; D ambiguous. This CDR3 is 13 amino acids long. V shed 5 bases and J shed 4 bases, with 11 bases lying between them. The CDR3 protein is CASSPSRPYGYTF. CDR3 DNA: TGTGCCAGCAGTCCTTCTAGGCCCTATGGCTACACCTTC.

The rearrangement links TRBV4-3 to TRBJ2-3, with 9 bases matching TRBD2. Germline CDR1 reads LGHNA; CDR2 reads YSLEER. The CDR3 totals 17 residues. Germline trimming cut 1 base from V and 5 bases from J; bases unmatched to any gene: 10. CDR3 nucleotide sequence: TGCGCCAGCAGCCAAGGGATGCGCGGGGGGGCGAGAGATACGCAGTATTTT. Protein product: CASSQGMRGGARDTQYF.

The rearrangement uses TRBV7-2 and TRBJ2-5; D might be TRBD1 or TRBD2, each matching 6 bases. V shed 4 bases and J shed 4 bases, with 10 bases lying between them. The germline V gene encodes CDR1 SGHTA and CDR2 FQGNSA. The CDR3 has 13 amino acids. The CDR3, as DNA: TGTGCCAGCAGCTCTAGGGGGGCAGAGACCCAGTACTTC. It is translated as CASSSRGAETQYF.

CDR3 bases: TGTGCCAGCAGCTTGGCTACGGTCGGTGAAAAACTGTTTTTT. Protein product: CASSLATVGEKLFF. The genes are TRBV5-6 and TRBJ1-4; no clear D. The CDR3 is 14 amino acids. Germline loops: CDR1 SGHDT, CDR2 YYEEEE. Between the trimmed V and J ends, which lost 0 bases and 7 bases, there was a span of 10 bases.

This chain uses TRBV5-6 with TRBJ2-2; 14 positions match TRBD2. The trim removed 0 bases at V and 7 bases at J, leaving 11 bases unmatched. The CDR3 runs to 19 residues. Germline CDR1 is SGHDT and CDR2 is YYEEEE. This CDR3 is CASSLGPGLAGAWRGELFF. CDR3 coding DNA: TGTGCCAGCAGCTTGGGGCCGGGACTAGCGGGGGCCTGGCGCGGGGAGCTGTTTTTT.

The chain joins TRBV19 to TRBJ2-1, with TRBD2 matching over 11 bases. Trimming removed 5 bases from V and 7 bases from J; junction bases left unmatched: 13. Looked up from germline, CDR1 is LNHDA and CDR2 is SQIVND (reference sequence). The CDR3 runs to 17 residues. The CDR3 is CASSAIAGGRLGNEQFF. CDR3 DNA sequence: TGTGCCAGTAGTGCAATAGCGGGGGGGCGATTGGGGAATGAGCAGTTCTTC.

The chain links TRBV5-4 to TRBJ2-7; 8 nucleotides align to TRBD2. From germline, CDR1 is SGHNT and CDR2 YYREEE (reference sequence). With 5 bases clipped from V and 4 bases from J, the junction kept 8 bases outside the gene matches. This CDR3 comprises 14 residues. In nucleotides, the CDR3 is TGTGCCAGCAGTCGGTCGGGGGGGCTGTACGAGCAGTACTTC. Its protein is CASSRSGGLYEQYF.

The chain links TRBV5-1 to TRBJ1-3, with 7 bases that match TRBD1. With V trimmed by 4 bases and J by 2 bases, 0 bases remained unmatched. This CDR3 is 13 amino acids long. Germline-derived CDR1 and CDR2 are SGHRS and YFSETQ. The CDR3 sequence: CASSTGAGNTIYF. The CDR3 DNA follows: TGCGCCAGCAGCACAGGGGCTGGAAACACCATATATTTT.

This clone rates as medium-sized (0.01 to 0.1%). The chain employs TRBV20-1 and TRBJ2-7; D remains ambiguous. CDR1 and CDR2 from the germline V gene are DFQATT and SNEGSKA (reference sequence). V was trimmed by 3 bases and J by 3 bases, leaving 6 bases between them. The CDR3 sequence is 11 residues long. The CDR3 sequence is CSASKGYEQYF. The CDR3 coding sequence is TGCAGTGCTAGTAAGGGCTACGAGCAGTACTTC.

The chain recombines TRBV27 with TRBJ1-2, with 7 bases matching TRBD1. CDR1 is MNHEY and CDR2 is SMNVEV in the germline V gene (reference sequence). CDR3 length equals 15 residues. After removal of 8 bases from V and 4 bases from J, the junction contained 13 bases not matched to a gene. CDR3 amino acids: CASCSQGDSCYGYTF. The CDR3 DNA reads as TGTGCCAGCTGCTCGCAGGGGGACTCCTGCTATGGCTACACCTTC.